There are many counts of the clone carrying this T cell receptor (beta chain). The record originates from a study of neurological immune-mediated disorders. As to time point: longitudinal time-point 2. The unsorted libraries had their origin in 2 million PBMCs stored at -80 C. 5'RACE with 10-nucleotide random UMIs generated the cDNA. MiXCR was run by TCRdb on the 5' RACE reads, yielding one entry per CDR3 protein. The table records 57,000 or so distinct CDR3 sequences, around 9.7% of them present only once. Material: PBMCs. This sequence was found in a man aged 25-40 years in good health.

The CDR3 DNA sequence: TGTGCCAGCAGCTTATCCGGGGCCGTAAACAATGAGCAGTTCTTC. Residues: CASSLSGAVNNEQFF. V is TRBV7-3 and J is TRBJ2-1; D may be TRBD1 or TRBD2 (5 bases each). Trimming shortened V by 2 bases and J by 5 bases, and 13 bases separated the two germline ends. The germline gives CDR1 SGHTA, CDR2 FQGTGA. This CDR3 spans 15 amino acids.